These 21 T cell receptor beta chains share one sample of origin, sequenced in a study of blood T cell repertoires in COVID-19. Generated by immunoSEQ multiplex PCR, the TCRdb table keeps only in-frame clones and is missing some. The sample lists roughly 160,000 clones, around 90% occurring once. Material: peripheral blood. Receptors were obtained from a man aged 55 to 70 with COVID-19, enrolled during active disease.

The chain joins TRBV9 to TRBJ2-5; 7 bases line up with TRBD1. This CDR3 is built from 17 residues. Germline loops: CDR1 SGDLS, CDR2 YYNGEE. V lost 4 bases to trimming and J lost 3 bases; unmatched junction nucleotides: 15. CDR3: CASSRRQGVGSKETQYF. The DNA for the CDR3 is TGTGCCAGCAGCAGGCGACAGGGTGTAGGGTCTAAAGAGACCCAGTACTTC.

This clone came up a few times. V is TRBV21-1 and J is TRBJ2-5; no check of the table's D call, TRBD1, against the DNA was made. TRBV21-1 is assigned pseudogene status. The CDR3 totals 15 residues. The DNA of the CDR3 is TGTGCCAGCAGCTCAACGGACAGGACTCGGGAGACCCAGTACTTC. It encodes CASSSTDRTRETQYF.

The rearrangement links TRBV11-2 to TRBJ2-1; D call uncertain. With 2 bases removed from V and 4 bases from J, the gap between germline ends came to 12 bases. This CDR3 has 15 amino acids. The germline V gene has CDR1 SGHAT and CDR2 FQNNGV. CDR3 nucleotide sequence: TGTGCCAGCAGCTTATTTGCGGCCCTTTACAATGAGCAGTTCTTC. This gives the protein CASSLFAALYNEQFF.

The chain is built from TRBV19 and TRBJ1-4; D unresolved. The length of the CDR3 is 17 residues. Germline V lookup: CDR1 LNHDA, CDR2 SQIVND (reference sequence). Trimming removed 1 base at V and 8 bases at J, with 20 bases between. This CDR3 reads CASSIVPAVSGGEKLFF. DNA for the CDR3: TGTGCCAGTAGTATAGTCCCCGCGGTCTCAGGAGGAGAAAAACTGTTTTTT.

The chain is built from TRBV20-1 and TRBJ2-7; possibly TRBD2 for D (6 bases). V was trimmed by 8 bases and J by 7 bases, leaving 15 bases between them. Germline CDR1 and CDR2: DFQATT and SNEGSKA (reference sequence). The CDR3 consists of 11 residues. The CDR3 region is CSTKDGREQYF. The CDR3 bases are TGCAGTACTAAAGACGGGAGAGAGCAGTACTTC.

V usage is TRBV29-1 and J usage is TRBJ2-1, with D tentatively TRBD1 (6 bases). Deletions cut 4 bases from V and 2 bases from J, with 12 bases between. Germline CDR1 SQVTM, CDR2 ANQGSEA. This CDR3 region has 14 residues. The CDR3 nucleotides are TGCAGCGTTGCCACAGGGAGCACCTACAATGAGCAGTTCTTC. Encoded protein: CSVATGSTYNEQFF.

The chain uses TRBV6-5 and TRBJ1-2, with D maybe TRBD1 (6 bases). The germline V gene encodes CDR1 MNHEY and CDR2 SVGAGI. The CDR3 extends over 15 amino acids. V was trimmed by 6 bases and J by 1 base, leaving 15 bases between them. The CDR3 nucleotides are TGTGCCAGCAGGGATACAGGGTCGGGTAACTATGGCTACACCTTC. Its translation is CASRDTGSGNYGYTF.

The chain links TRBV13 to TRBJ2-2; 8 positions agree with TRBD1. The ends lost 5 bases at V and 4 bases at J; junction bases unmatched: 6. Per germline, CDR1 PRHDT and CDR2 FYEKMQ (reference sequence). The CDR3 contains 15 residues. The CDR3 nucleotides read TGTGCCAGCAGCCGACAGGGGTCGGCCACCGGGGAGCTGTTTTTT. Its protein is CASSRQGSATGELFF. The complete variable domain, with remaining parts taken from reference TRBV13 and TRBJ2-2, reads AAGVIQSPRHLIKEKRETATLKCYPIPRHDTVYWYQQGPGQDPQFLISFYEKMQSDKGSIPDRFSAQQFSDYHSELNMSSLELGDSALYFCASSRQGSATGELFFGEGSRLTVL.

The chain joins TRBV5-1 to TRBJ1-1; the D gene is possibly TRBD1 (5 bases). V was cut by 5 bases and J by 10 bases, with 24 bases left in between. In germline, CDR1 is SGHRS, CDR2 YFSETQ. The CDR3 is 15 amino acids. Here the CDR3 DNA reads TGCGCCAGCAGACAACAAAGCGCGGGGCCAGATGGAGCTTTCTTT. Encoded protein: CASRQQSAGPDGAFF.

The chain links TRBV5-1 to TRBJ2-1; D remains ambiguous. V lost 1 base and J lost 4, with 15 bases in between. Germline CDR1 SGHRS, CDR2 YFSETQ. The CDR3 totals 16 residues. The CDR3: CASSLWAEAKYNEQFF. The CDR3 DNA reads as TGCGCCAGCAGCTTGTGGGCAGAAGCTAAATACAATGAGCAGTTCTTC.

This chain joins TRBV5-1 and TRBJ2-7; D is uncertain. CDR3 length: 13 residues. Germline CDR1 and CDR2: SGHRS and YFSETQ. The V and J ends lost 0 bases and 6 bases respectively, with 10 bases between them. CDR3 sequence: CASSLDGSLEQYF. The CDR3 DNA sequence: TGCGCCAGCAGCTTGGATGGTAGTCTCGAGCAGTACTTC.

This rearrangement joins TRBV6-1 to TRBJ1-2; D gene uncertain. The V and J ends lost 2 bases and 8 bases respectively, with 9 bases between them. The CDR3 loop spans 12 amino acids. Per the germline V gene, CDR1 is MNHNS and CDR2 is SASEGT. The CDR3 nucleotides read TGTGCCAGCAGTGAAAAAACGAGGGGCTACACCTTC. Protein: CASSEKTRGYTF.

This clone was found once. The chain is built from TRBV18 and TRBJ2-5; D gene ambiguous. This CDR3 has 13 residues. Germline lookup yields CDR1 KGHSH and CDR2 LQKENI. V was clipped by 2 bases and J by 0 bases, with 4 bases between them. CDR3 protein: CASSPYNQETQYF. DNA of the CDR3: TGTGCCAGCTCACCATACAACCAAGAGACCCAGTACTTC.

J is TRBJ2-5 and V is TRBV7-2; 7 bases match TRBD1. Per germline, CDR1 SGHTA and CDR2 FQGNSA. J was trimmed by 4 bases and V by 4 bases; bases with no gene match: 12. The CDR3 is 16 residues long. The CDR3 bases are TGTGCCAGCAGCTCCGGAAGGGGGCCCGTAGCAGAGACCCAGTACTTC. The encoded protein is CASSSGRGPVAETQYF.

This chain joins TRBV7-6 and TRBJ1-2; no clear D. V was pared by 2 bases and J by 4 bases, with 8 bases between. The CDR3 runs to 13 residues. Germline lookup yields CDR1 SGHVS and CDR2 FNYEAQ. CDR3 residues: CASSLYRSYGYTF. The CDR3 bases are TGTGCCAGCAGCTTATACCGGAGCTATGGCTACACCTTC.

The V gene is TRBV5-6, the J gene TRBJ1-3; the D is unclear. V was cut by 2 bases and J by 2 bases, with 5 bases left in between. Germline V CDR1 and CDR2: SGHDT, YYEEEE. This CDR3 contains 13 residues. The CDR3: CASSLNTGNTIYF. The CDR3 nucleotides read TGTGCCAGCAGCTTAAATACTGGAAACACCATATATTTT.

This chain joins TRBV12-3 or TRBV12-4 and TRBJ1-1, with TRBD1 identical over 7 bases. With 6 bases clipped from V and 11 bases from J, the junction kept 6 bases outside the gene matches. The CDR3 runs to 11 residues. CDR3 residues: CASSTQGEAFF. The CDR3 nucleotides are TGTGCCAGCAGCACCCAGGGGGAGGCTTTCTTT.

This CDR3 reads CSVGSGTEVTTNEKLFF. As DNA, the CDR3 is TGCAGCGTTGGATCCGGGACAGAAGTTACAACTAATGAAAAACTGTTTTTT. The rearrangement joins TRBV29-1 to TRBJ1-4, with TRBD1 matching 7 bases. V was clipped by 4 bases and J by 0 bases; unmatched bases: 11. CDR1 SQVTM and CDR2 ANQGSEA come from the germline V gene. This CDR3 region has 17 residues.

The chain joins TRBV14 to TRBJ1-1, with unresolved D. The V and J ends lost 2 bases and 1 base respectively, with 5 bases between them. Per the germline V gene, CDR1 is SGHDN and CDR2 is FVKESK. The CDR3 is made up of 13 amino acids. This CDR3 is CASSQQANTEAFF. The DNA for the CDR3 is TGTGCCAGCAGCCAACAAGCGAACACTGAAGCTTTCTTT.

This chain links TRBV7-2 with TRBJ2-5; the D is unclear. Trimming cost V 0 bases and J 2 bases, with 7 bases left between them. The CDR3 is made up of 14 amino acids. The germline gives CDR1 SGHTA, CDR2 FQGNSA. CDR3 region: CASSLAGIQETQYF. The CDR3 DNA sequence: TGTGCCAGCAGCTTAGCGGGCATACAAGAGACCCAGTACTTC.

V and J are TRBV11-2 and TRBJ1-4, with D tentatively TRBD1 (6 bases). V was cut by 5 bases and J by 2 bases, with 12 bases left in between. The CDR3 extends over 15 amino acids. Germline CDR1 and CDR2: SGHAT and FQNNGV. The CDR3 is CASSQGWVTNEKLFF. The CDR3 region has the DNA TGTGCCAGCAGCCAGGGGTGGGTCACTAATGAAAAACTGTTTTTT. Variable domain in full (rest from reference TRBV11-2 and TRBJ1-4): EAGVAQSPRYKIIEKRQSVAFWCNPISGHATLYWYQQILGQGPKLLIQFQNNGVVDDSQLPKDRFSAERLKGVDSTLKIQPAKLEDSAVYLCASSQGWVTNEKLFFGSGTQLSVL.